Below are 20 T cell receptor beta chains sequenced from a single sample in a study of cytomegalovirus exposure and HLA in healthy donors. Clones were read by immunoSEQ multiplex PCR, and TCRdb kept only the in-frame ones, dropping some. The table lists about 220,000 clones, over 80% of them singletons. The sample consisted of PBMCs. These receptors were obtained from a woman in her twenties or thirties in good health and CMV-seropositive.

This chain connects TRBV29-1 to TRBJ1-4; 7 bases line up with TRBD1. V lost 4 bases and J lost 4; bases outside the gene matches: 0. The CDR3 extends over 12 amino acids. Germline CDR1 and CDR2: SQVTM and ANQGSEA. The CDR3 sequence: CSVGQGNEKLFF. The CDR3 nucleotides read TGCAGCGTTGGACAGGGTAATGAAAAACTGTTTTTT.

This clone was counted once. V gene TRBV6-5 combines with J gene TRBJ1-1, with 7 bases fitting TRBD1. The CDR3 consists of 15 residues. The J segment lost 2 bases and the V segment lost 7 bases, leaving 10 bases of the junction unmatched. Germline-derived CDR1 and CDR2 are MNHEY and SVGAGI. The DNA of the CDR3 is TGTGCCAGCACCCTTGGACAGGAGGGAAACACTGAAGCTTTCTTT. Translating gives CASTLGQEGNTEAFF.

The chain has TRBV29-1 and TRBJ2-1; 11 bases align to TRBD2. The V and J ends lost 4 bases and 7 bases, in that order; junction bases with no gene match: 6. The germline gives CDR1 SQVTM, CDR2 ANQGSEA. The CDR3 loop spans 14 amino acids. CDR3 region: CSVGLAGPGNEQFF. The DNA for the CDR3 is TGCAGCGTTGGACTAGCGGGACCTGGGAATGAGCAGTTCTTC.

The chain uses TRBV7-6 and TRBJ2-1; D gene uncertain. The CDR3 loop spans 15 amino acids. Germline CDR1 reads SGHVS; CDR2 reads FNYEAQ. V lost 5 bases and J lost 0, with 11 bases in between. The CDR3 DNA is TGTGCCAGCAGCCGAGATGACCTCTCCTACAATGAGCAGTTCTTC. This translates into CASSRDDLSYNEQFF.

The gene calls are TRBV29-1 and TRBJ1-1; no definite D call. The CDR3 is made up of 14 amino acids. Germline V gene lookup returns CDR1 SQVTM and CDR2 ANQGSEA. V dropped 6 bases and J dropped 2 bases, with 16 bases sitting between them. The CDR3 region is CSVGRMSFNTEAFF. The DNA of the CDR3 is TGCAGCGTCGGCCGTATGTCGTTCAACACTGAAGCTTTCTTT.

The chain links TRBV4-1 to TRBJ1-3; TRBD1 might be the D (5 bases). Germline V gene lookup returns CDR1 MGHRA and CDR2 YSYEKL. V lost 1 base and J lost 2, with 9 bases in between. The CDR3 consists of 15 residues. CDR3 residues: CASSQVQGPGNTIYF. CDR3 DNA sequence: TGCGCCAGCAGCCAAGTGCAGGGACCTGGAAACACCATATATTTT.

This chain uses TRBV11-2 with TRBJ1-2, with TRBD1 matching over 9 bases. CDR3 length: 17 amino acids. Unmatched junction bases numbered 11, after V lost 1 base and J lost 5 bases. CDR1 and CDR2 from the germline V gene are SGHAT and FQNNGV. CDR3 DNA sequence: TGTGCCAGCAGCTTAGGGACAGGGGTTATACTAGGATATGGCTACACCTTC. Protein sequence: CASSLGTGVILGYGYTF.

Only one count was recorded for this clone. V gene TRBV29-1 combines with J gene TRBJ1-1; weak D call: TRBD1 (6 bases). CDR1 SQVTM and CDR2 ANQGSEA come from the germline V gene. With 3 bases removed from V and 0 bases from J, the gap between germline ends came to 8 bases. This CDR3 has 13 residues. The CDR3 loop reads CSVDQGMNTEAFF. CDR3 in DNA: TGCAGCGTTGATCAGGGGATGAACACTGAAGCTTTCTTT.

The CDR3 loop reads CASSLKGTTEAFF. CDR3 bases: TGTGCCAGCAGTTTAAAGGGGACTACTGAAGCTTTCTTT. The chain combines TRBV27 with TRBJ1-1; TRBD1 might be the D (5 bases). Trimming stripped 2 bases from V and 5 bases from J, with 9 bases between. Germline values: CDR1 MNHEY, CDR2 SMNVEV (reference sequence). The CDR3 extends over 13 amino acids.

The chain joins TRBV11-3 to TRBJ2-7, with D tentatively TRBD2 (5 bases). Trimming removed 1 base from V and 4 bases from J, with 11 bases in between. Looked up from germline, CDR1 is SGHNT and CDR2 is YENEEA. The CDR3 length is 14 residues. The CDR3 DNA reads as TGTGCCAGCAGCTTAGGCGGGTCACAGTACGAGCAGTACTTC. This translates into CASSLGGSQYEQYF.

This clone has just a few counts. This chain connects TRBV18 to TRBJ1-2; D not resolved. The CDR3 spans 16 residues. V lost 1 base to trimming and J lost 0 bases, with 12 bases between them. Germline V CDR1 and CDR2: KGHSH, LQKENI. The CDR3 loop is CASSPRSPVANYGYTF. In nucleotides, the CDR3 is TGTGCCAGCTCACCACGATCACCTGTAGCTAACTATGGCTACACCTTC.

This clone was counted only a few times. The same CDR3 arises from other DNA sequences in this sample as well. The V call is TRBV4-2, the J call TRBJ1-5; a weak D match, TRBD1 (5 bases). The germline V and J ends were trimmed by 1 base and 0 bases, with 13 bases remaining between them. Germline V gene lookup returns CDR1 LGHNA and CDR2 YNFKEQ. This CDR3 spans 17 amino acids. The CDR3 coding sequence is TGTGCCAGCAGCCAAGTCTCGGGGCAATATAGCAATCAGCCCCAGCATTTT. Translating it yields CASSQVSGQYSNQPQHF.

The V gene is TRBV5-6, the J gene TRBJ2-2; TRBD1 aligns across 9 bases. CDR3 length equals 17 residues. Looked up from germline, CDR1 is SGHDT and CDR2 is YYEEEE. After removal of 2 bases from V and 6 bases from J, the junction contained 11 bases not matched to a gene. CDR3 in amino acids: CASSFSLQGQGSGELFF. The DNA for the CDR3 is TGTGCCAGCAGCTTCTCTCTCCAAGGACAGGGGTCCGGGGAGCTGTTTTTT. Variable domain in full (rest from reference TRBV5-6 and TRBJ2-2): DAGVTQSPTHLIKTRGQQVTLRCSPKSGHDTVSWYQQALGQGPQFIFQYYEEEERQRGNFPDRFSGHQFPNYSSELNVNALLLGDSALYLCASSFSLQGQGSGELFFGEGSRLTVL.

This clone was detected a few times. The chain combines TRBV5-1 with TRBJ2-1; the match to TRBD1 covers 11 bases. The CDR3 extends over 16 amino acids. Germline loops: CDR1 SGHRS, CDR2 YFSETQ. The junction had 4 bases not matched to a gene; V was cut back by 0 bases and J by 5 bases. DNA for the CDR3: TGCGCCAGCAGCTTGGTACGGACAGGGGGCCACAATGAGCAGTTCTTC. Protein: CASSLVRTGGHNEQFF.

CDR3 bases: TGCGCCAGCAGCTCCTTAATGGGAGAGACCCAGTACTTC. It yields the protein CASSSLMGETQYF. The chain carries TRBV5-1 and TRBJ2-5; D ambiguous. Germline V gene lookup returns CDR1 SGHRS and CDR2 YFSETQ. With 3 bases removed from V and 4 bases from J, the gap between germline ends came to 10 bases. The CDR3 spans 13 residues.

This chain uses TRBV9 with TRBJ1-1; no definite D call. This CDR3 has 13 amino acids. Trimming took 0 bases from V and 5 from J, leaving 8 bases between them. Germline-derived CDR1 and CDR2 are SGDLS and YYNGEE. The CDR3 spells CASSVGYGTEAFF. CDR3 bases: TGTGCCAGCAGCGTAGGGTATGGGACTGAAGCTTTCTTT.

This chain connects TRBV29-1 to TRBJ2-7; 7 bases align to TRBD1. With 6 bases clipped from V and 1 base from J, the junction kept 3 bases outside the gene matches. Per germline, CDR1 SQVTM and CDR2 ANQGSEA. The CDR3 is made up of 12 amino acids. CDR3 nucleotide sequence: TGCAGCGTAACGGGACAGTCCTACGAGCAGTACTTC. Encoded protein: CSVTGQSYEQYF.

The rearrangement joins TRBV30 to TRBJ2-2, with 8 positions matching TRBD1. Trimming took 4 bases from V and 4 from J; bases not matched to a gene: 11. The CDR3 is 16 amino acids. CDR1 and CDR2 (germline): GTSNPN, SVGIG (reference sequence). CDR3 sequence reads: CAWISADRVFTGELFF. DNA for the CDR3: TGTGCCTGGATCTCTGCGGACAGGGTTTTCACCGGGGAGCTGTTTTTT.

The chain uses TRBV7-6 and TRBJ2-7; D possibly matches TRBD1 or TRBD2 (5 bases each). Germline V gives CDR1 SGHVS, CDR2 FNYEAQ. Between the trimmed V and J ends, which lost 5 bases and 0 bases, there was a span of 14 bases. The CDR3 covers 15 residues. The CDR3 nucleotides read TGTGCCAGCAGCCAAACGGGACCCTACTCCTACGAGCAGTACTTC. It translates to CASSQTGPYSYEQYF.

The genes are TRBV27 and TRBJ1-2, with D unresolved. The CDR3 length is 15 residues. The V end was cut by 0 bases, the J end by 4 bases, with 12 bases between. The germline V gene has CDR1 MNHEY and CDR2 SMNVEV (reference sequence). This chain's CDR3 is CASSLSLGQTYGYTF. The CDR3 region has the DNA TGTGCCAGCAGTTTATCTCTAGGGCAAACCTATGGCTACACCTTC.